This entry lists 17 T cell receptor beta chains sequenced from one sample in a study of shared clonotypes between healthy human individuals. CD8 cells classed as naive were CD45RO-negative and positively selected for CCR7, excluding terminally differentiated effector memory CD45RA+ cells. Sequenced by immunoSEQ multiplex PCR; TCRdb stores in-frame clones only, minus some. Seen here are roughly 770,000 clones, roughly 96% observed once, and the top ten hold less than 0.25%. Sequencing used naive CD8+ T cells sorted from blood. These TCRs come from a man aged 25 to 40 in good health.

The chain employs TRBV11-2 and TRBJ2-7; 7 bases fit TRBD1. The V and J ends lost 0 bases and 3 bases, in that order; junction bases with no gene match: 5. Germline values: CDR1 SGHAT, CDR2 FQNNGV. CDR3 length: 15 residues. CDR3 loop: CASSLESWDSYEQYF. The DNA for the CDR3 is TGTGCCAGCAGCTTAGAGTCCTGGGACAGCTACGAGCAGTACTTC.

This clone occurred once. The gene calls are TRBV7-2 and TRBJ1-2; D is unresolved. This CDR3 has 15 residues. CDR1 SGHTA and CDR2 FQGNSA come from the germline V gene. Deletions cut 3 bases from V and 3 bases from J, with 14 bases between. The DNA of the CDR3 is TGTGCCAGCAGCTTGACGGCAGCCCCCTACTATGGCTACACCTTC. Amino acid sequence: CASSLTAAPYYGYTF.

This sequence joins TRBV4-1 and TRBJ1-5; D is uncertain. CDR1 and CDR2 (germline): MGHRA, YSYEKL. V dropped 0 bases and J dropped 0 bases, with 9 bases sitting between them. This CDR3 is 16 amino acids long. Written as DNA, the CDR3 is TGCGCCAGCAGCCAAGAAAGAGCCGTTAGCAATCAGCCCCAGCATTTT. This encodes CASSQERAVSNQPQHF.

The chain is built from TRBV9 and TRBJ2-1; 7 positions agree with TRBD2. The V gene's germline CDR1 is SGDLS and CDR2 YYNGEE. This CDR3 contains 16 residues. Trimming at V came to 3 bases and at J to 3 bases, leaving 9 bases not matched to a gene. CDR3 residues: CASSARGGSLYNEQFF. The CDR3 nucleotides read TGTGCCAGCAGCGCCCGGGGCGGGAGCCTCTACAATGAGCAGTTCTTC. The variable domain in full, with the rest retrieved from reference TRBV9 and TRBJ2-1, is DSGVTQTPKHLITATGQRVTLRCSPRSGDLSVYWYQQSLDQGLQFLIQYYNGEERAKGNILERFSAQQFPDLHSELNLSSLELGDSALYFCASSARGGSLYNEQFFGPGTRLTVL.

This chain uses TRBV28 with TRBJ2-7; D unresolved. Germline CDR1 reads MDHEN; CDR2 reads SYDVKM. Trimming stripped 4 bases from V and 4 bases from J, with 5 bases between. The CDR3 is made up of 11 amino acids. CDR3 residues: CASSYRYEQYF. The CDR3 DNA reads TGTGCCAGCAGTTATCGGTACGAGCAGTACTTC.

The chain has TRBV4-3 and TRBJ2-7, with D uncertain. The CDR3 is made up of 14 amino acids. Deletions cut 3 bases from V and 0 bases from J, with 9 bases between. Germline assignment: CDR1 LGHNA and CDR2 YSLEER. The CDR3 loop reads CASSQTRNSYEQYF. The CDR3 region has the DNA TGCGCCAGCAGCCAGACCAGGAACTCCTACGAGCAGTACTTC.

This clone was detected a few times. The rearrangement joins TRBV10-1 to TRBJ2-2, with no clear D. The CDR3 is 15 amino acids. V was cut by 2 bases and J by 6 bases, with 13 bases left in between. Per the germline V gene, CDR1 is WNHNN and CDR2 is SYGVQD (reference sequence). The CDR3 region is CASSETIGKPGELFF. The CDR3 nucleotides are TGCGCCAGCAGTGAGACTATTGGAAAACCCGGGGAGCTGTTTTTT.

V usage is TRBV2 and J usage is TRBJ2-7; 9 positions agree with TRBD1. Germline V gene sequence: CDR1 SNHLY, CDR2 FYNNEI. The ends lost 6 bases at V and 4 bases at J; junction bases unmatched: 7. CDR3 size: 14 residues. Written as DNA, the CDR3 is TGTGCCAGCAGGGGGGACAGGGAAGGGTACGAGCAGTACTTC. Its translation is CASRGDREGYEQYF.

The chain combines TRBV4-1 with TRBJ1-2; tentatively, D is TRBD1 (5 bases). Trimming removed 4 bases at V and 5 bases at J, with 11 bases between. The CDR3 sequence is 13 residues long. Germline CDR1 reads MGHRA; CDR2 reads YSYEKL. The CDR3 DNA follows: TGCGCCAGCAGCCTAATACAGGAATATGGCTACACCTTC. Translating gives CASSLIQEYGYTF.

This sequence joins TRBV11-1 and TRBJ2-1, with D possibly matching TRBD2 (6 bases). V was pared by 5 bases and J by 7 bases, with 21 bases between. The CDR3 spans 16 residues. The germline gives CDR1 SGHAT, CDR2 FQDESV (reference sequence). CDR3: CASSDGSTGPQNEQFF. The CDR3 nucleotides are TGTGCCAGCAGCGACGGGAGTACAGGACCCCAAAATGAGCAGTTCTTC.

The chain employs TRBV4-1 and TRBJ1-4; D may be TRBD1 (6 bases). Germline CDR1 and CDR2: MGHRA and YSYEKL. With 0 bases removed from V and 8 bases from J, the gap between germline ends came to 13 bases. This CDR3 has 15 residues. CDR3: CASSQDWGAEEKLFF. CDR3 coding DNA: TGCGCCAGCAGCCAAGATTGGGGGGCCGAGGAAAAACTGTTTTTT.

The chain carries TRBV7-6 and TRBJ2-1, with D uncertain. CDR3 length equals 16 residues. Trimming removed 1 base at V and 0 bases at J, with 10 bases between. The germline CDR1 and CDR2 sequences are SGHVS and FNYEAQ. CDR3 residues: CASSLEAPSSYNEQFF. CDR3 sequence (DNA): TGTGCCAGCAGCTTAGAGGCGCCCAGCTCCTACAATGAGCAGTTCTTC.

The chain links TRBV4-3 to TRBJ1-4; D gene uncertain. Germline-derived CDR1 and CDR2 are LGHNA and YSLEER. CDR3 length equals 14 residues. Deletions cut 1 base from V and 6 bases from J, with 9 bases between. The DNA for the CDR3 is TGCGCCAGCAGCCAAGGACCCCTGGATGAAAAACTGTTTTTT. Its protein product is CASSQGPLDEKLFF.

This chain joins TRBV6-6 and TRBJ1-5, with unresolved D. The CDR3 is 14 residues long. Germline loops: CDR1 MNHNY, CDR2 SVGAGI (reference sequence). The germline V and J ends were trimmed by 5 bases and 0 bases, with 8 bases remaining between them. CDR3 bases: TGTGCCAGCAGTCCTTTACATAGCAATCAGCCCCAGCATTTT. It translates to CASSPLHSNQPQHF.

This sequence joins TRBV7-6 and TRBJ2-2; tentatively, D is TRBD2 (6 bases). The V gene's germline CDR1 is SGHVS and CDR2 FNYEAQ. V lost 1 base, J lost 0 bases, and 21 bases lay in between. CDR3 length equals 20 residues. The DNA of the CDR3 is TGTGCCAGCAGCTTAGGGAAAATCGGGACTCGGGATTCGAACACCGGGGAGCTGTTTTTT. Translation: CASSLGKIGTRDSNTGELFF.

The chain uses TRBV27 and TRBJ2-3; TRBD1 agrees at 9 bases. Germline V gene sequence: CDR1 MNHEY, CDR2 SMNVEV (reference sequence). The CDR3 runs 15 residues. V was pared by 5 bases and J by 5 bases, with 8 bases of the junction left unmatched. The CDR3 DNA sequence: TGTGCCAGCAGTATCCGGGACAGGGTGAGAGATACGCAGTATTTT. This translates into CASSIRDRVRDTQYF.

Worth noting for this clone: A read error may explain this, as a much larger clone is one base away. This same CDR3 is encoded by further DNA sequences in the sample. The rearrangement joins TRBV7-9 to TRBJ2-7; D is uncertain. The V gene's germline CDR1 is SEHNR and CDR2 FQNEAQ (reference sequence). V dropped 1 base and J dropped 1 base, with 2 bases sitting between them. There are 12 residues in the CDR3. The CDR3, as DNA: TGTGCCAGCAGCTTAGAGTCCTACGAGCAGTACTTC. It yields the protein CASSLESYEQYF.